This T cell receptor (beta chain) stems from a study of identical twins. The study's findings and limits: The more abundant beta clonotypes in cord blood had fewer insertions, and memory repertoires did not show this.

TCRdb re-derived calls from the 5' RACE reads in MiXCR, one entry per CDR3 protein. The profile shows around 690,000 distinct CDR3 sequences, around 20% of them singletons. Germline loops: CDR1 DFQATT, CDR2 SNEGSKA (reference sequence). The V gene lost 6 bases and the J gene lost 6 bases, with 12 bases spanning the gap. The CDR3 has 13 amino acids. The sample holds many counts of this clonotype. The antigen remains unidentified. This same sample was also part of a study on T cells expressing NK-cell markers. That source reports: It was sorted CD3+CD56-NKG2C+, CD3+CD56+NKG2C- and CD3+CD56+NKG2C+ T cells that provided the TCR beta repertoires. In a handful of donors, dominant clonotypes made up about 28.3-60.1% of CD3+CD56-NKG2C+ cells.

The rearrangement joins TRBV20-1 to TRBJ1-6; D uncertain. The sequenced sample was PBMCs. This TCR came from a woman younger than 35 in good health. CDR3 in amino acids: CSASGGLNSPLHF. As DNA, the CDR3 is TGCAGTGCATCGGGTGGCCTTAATTCACCCCTCCACTTT.